This T cell receptor (beta chain) was identified during a study of spatial heterogeneity in lung cancer. TCRdb ran MiXCR on the 5' RACE reads and lists one entry per CDR3 protein. The sample consists of approximately 5,200 distinct CDR3 sequences, over 8% of them appearing once. Whole-study findings and limits: Tumor mutation count correlated with how many alpha and beta TCRs expanded intratumorally.

Stated time point: sample taken at primary tumor resection. The study sequenced unsorted whole RNA from tumor, nontumor lung or frozen PBMC. The length of the CDR3 is 14 residues. Germline V gene lookup returns CDR1 MNHEY and CDR2 SMNVEV (reference sequence). V lost 0 bases and J lost 4, with 9 bases in between. On this clonotype: Its antigen is still unknown.

The sequenced sample was lung tumor tissue, obtained at surgery. The chain uses TRBV27 and TRBJ1-2; no definite D call. The TCR comes from a female donor with early-stage non-small cell lung cancer. The CDR3 bases are TGTGCCAGCAGTTTATCGCGGGGTTCCTATGGCTACACCTTC. It encodes CASSLSRGSYGYTF.